A single sample gave rise to the 18 T cell receptor beta chains below, sequenced in a study of T cell changes during pregnancy in multiple sclerosis (dated by TCRdb to between 2017 and 2020). Receptors were amplified or captured by the immunoSEQ multiplex PCR assay. Here the immuneACCESS table is served through TCRdb, limited to in-frame sequences with V and J called. Missing clones are a known gap in these copies; in checked studies unresolved V genes cover under half, and the rest lacks a known reason. Within this sample are over 70,000 clones, with 80% to 95% of them counted one time only. The ten largest make up around 2% of the sample. The material sequenced was peripheral blood, taken in the first trimester of pregnancy. Every receptor here comes from a female donor in good health, enrolled as a control in a pregnancy study.

The DNA of the CDR3 is TGTGCCAGCAGTTTAGAGGGGAACACTGAAGCTTTCTTT. It codes for CASSLEGNTEAFF. V is TRBV27 and J is TRBJ1-1; D unresolved. The CDR3 has 13 amino acids. CDR1 and CDR2 (germline): MNHEY, SMNVEV (reference sequence). With 2 bases removed from V and 1 base from J, the gap between germline ends came to 5 bases.

The rearrangement uses TRBV30 and TRBJ1-5, with D unclear. Per the germline V gene, CDR1 is GTSNPN and CDR2 is SVGIG (reference sequence). The CDR3 covers 13 residues. The V gene lost 1 base and the J gene lost 9 bases, with 13 bases spanning the gap. CDR3 sequence: CAWSETANWPQHF. DNA of the CDR3: TGTGCCTGGAGTGAGACTGCTAATTGGCCCCAGCATTTT.

The chain carries TRBV6-4 and TRBJ2-1, with 12 bases aligning to TRBD2. The V gene's germline CDR1 is MRHNA and CDR2 SNTAGT. The CDR3 runs 20 residues. Trimming cost V 11 bases and J 2 bases; bases outside gene matches: 22. This CDR3 reads CARLILPYRTSGGTYNEQFF. CDR3 DNA: TGTGCCCGACTGATCTTGCCCTATCGAACTAGCGGGGGGACCTACAATGAGCAGTTCTTC.

This clone appeared a few times. The chain carries TRBV5-6 and TRBJ1-6; D is possibly TRBD1 (5 bases). This CDR3 contains 17 residues. The germline V gene has CDR1 SGHDT and CDR2 YYEEEE. Trimming cost V 0 bases and J 6 bases, with 16 bases left between them. The CDR3 loop reads CASSLETGTAGNSPLHF. The CDR3 DNA is TGTGCCAGCAGCTTGGAAACCGGGACTGCCGGTAATTCACCCCTCCACTTT.

The chain employs TRBV12-5 and TRBJ1-1, with 9 bases aligning to TRBD1. The V gene's germline CDR1 is LGHNT and CDR2 FRNRAP. The V and J ends lost 0 bases and 8 bases, in that order; junction bases with no gene match: 4. The CDR3 is made up of 14 amino acids. The CDR3 DNA reads TGTGCTAGTGGTTTGGTGGGGGGGACAGGGGAAGCTTTCTTT. As protein: CASGLVGGTGEAFF. Filled out from reference TRBV12-5 and TRBJ1-1, the complete variable domain reads DARVTQTPRHKVTEMGQEVTMRCQPILGHNTVFWYRQTMMQGLELLAYFRNRAPLDDSGMPKDRFSAEMPDATLATLKIQPSEPRDSAVYFCASGLVGGTGEAFFGQGTRLTVV.

This chain joins TRBV1 and TRBJ2-1; TRBD2, as called in the table, went unchecked against the DNA. TRBV1 is a documented pseudogene. The CDR3 spans 20 residues. The CDR3 is CTSSQGTGTSGGCSYNEQFF. The CDR3 DNA sequence: TGCACCAGCAGCCAGGGGACCGGGACTAGCGGGGGGTGCTCCTACAATGAGCAGTTCTTC.

The V and J genes are TRBV6-6 and TRBJ2-5; D is possibly TRBD2 (5 bases). The germline V gene has CDR1 MNHNY and CDR2 SVGAGI (reference sequence). V was cut by 2 bases and J by 4 bases, with 14 bases left in between. This CDR3 is 15 amino acids long. This CDR3 is CASSYGVTAGETQYF. For the CDR3, the DNA is TGTGCCAGCAGTTACGGGGTGACGGCGGGAGAGACCCAGTACTTC.

V and J are TRBV5-1 and TRBJ1-2; no firm D call. CDR3 length: 14 amino acids. V lost 1 base and J 0 bases, leaving 7 bases between the germline ends. From germline, CDR1 is SGHRS and CDR2 YFSETQ. Here the CDR3 reads CASSLPQTNYGYTF. Written as DNA, the CDR3 is TGCGCCAGCAGCTTGCCACAGACTAACTATGGCTACACCTTC.

The chain joins TRBV6-4 to TRBJ2-4, with D hard to call. Per the germline V gene, CDR1 is MRHNA and CDR2 is SNTAGT. The CDR3 sequence is 13 residues long. V shed 5 bases and J shed 6 bases, with 11 bases lying between them. For the CDR3, the DNA is TGTGCCAGCAGTAGTAATTCGGGAAACATTCAGTACTTC. Translation: CASSSNSGNIQYF.

The rearrangement links TRBV6-6 to TRBJ2-7; weak D call: TRBD1 (6 bases). CDR1 is MNHNY, CDR2 SVGAGI, per germline (reference sequence). Trimming removed 5 bases at V and 2 bases at J, with 13 bases between. This CDR3 is built from 14 residues. CDR3 amino acids: CASSLRTETYEQYF. Written as DNA, the CDR3 is TGTGCCAGCAGTCTACGGACAGAAACCTACGAGCAGTACTTC.

The chain uses TRBV28 and TRBJ1-2, with 11 bases matching TRBD1. The V and J ends lost 3 bases and 6 bases, in that order; junction bases with no gene match: 12. The CDR3 length is 17 residues. Germline V lookup: CDR1 MDHEN, CDR2 SYDVKM. CDR3 sequence (DNA): TGTGCCAGCAGTTTGGACCCTTATGGACAGGGGGCCCATGGCTACACCTTC. This codes for CASSLDPYGQGAHGYTF.

The chain carries TRBV11-2 and TRBJ2-2; 11 bases line up with TRBD2. Germline CDR1 reads SGHAT; CDR2 reads FQNNGV. V lost 5 bases, J lost 5 bases, and 4 bases stayed unmatched. The CDR3 is made up of 15 amino acids. In DNA form, the CDR3 reads TGTGCCAGCAGCCTGGTAGCGGGGGGGACCGGGGAGCTGTTTTTT. Residues: CASSLVAGGTGELFF.

The rearrangement links TRBV6-5 to TRBJ1-1, with no clear D. The CDR3 has 12 amino acids. V was cut by 4 bases and J by 5 bases, with 8 bases left in between. In germline, CDR1 is MNHEY, CDR2 SVGAGI. CDR3 sequence: CASSSKSTEAFF. The CDR3 bases are TGTGCCAGCAGTTCCAAGAGTACTGAAGCTTTCTTT.

A few counts support this clone. The chain couples TRBV19 to TRBJ1-1; 10 positions match TRBD1. The V gene end was trimmed by 7 bases and the J gene end by 0 bases; junction bases not matched to a gene: 5. CDR1 LNHDA and CDR2 SQIVND come from the germline V gene (reference sequence). This CDR3 has 15 residues. The CDR3 DNA follows: TGTGCCAGTAAAGACAGGGGGCCCATGAACACTGAAGCTTTCTTT. Translated: CASKDRGPMNTEAFF.

The chain carries TRBV7-9 and TRBJ1-1, with 9 bases fitting TRBD1. CDR1 and CDR2 from the germline V gene are SEHNR and FQNEAQ (reference sequence). The length of the CDR3 is 15 residues. V was clipped by 2 bases and J by 4 bases; unmatched bases: 5. CDR3 residues: CASSLKGTGSTEAFF. The CDR3 coding sequence is TGTGCCAGCAGCTTAAAGGGGACAGGGAGCACTGAAGCTTTCTTT.

The CDR3 bases are TGCGCCAGCAGCCAAGATCCGGGACAGTATAATTCACCCCTCCACTTT. Translated: CASSQDPGQYNSPLHF. The chain couples TRBV4-3 to TRBJ1-6, with 7 bases identical to TRBD1. Per germline, CDR1 LGHNA and CDR2 YSLEER. With V trimmed by 0 bases and J by 4 bases, 3 bases remained unmatched. The CDR3 length is 16 residues.

The rearrangement links TRBV7-2 to TRBJ1-1; weak D call: TRBD1 (6 bases). Germline lookup yields CDR1 SGHTA and CDR2 FQGNSA. The CDR3 spans 13 residues. V was clipped by 5 bases and J by 3 bases, with 10 bases between them. CDR3 in DNA: TGTGCCAGCAGCACAAACAGGGACACTGAAGCTTTCTTT. Protein: CASSTNRDTEAFF.

The V and J genes are TRBV7-2 and TRBJ1-5, with a tentative D call TRBD1 (6 bases). CDR1 is SGHTA, CDR2 FQGNSA, per germline. Between the trimmed V and J ends, which lost 4 bases and 5 bases, there was a span of 12 bases. This CDR3 spans 14 amino acids. CDR3 sequence reads: CASSSQGNYQPQHF. In nucleotides, the CDR3 is TGTGCCAGCAGCTCACAGGGTAACTATCAGCCCCAGCATTTT.